The 26 T cell receptor beta chains below all came from one sample that was sequenced in a study of early T cells in non-severe SARS-CoV-2 infection. TCRdb recomputed calls from the 5' RACE reads with MiXCR, one row per CDR3 protein. Of around 64,000 distinct CDR3 sequences in the sample, around 12% were seen once. Sample: whole blood, taken at baseline. Receptors originate from an adult who was a healthcare worker with PCR-confirmed SARS-CoV-2 infection or an uninfected control (not recorded which).

This clonotype was counted ten times or more. V gene TRBV4-2 combines with J gene TRBJ2-3; 9 positions match TRBD2. CDR1 is LGHNA and CDR2 is YNFKEQ in the germline V gene. J was trimmed by 5 bases and V by 1 base; bases with no gene match: 10. This CDR3 has 17 amino acids. CDR3 coding DNA: TGTGCCAGCAGCCAAGCTAAGGCTAGCGGGGTAATAGATACGCAGTATTTT. As protein: CASSQAKASGVIDTQYF.

This clonotype turned up a few times. The chain couples TRBV28 to TRBJ1-3; D is unclear. Germline CDR1 and CDR2: MDHEN and SYDVKM. The V gene lost 7 bases and the J gene lost 4 bases, with 8 bases spanning the gap. The length of the CDR3 is 12 residues. The CDR3 nucleotides are TGTGCCAGCACCTACAGCGGAAACACCATATATTTT. This encodes CASTYSGNTIYF.

The genes are TRBV21-1 and TRBJ2-1. TRBV21-1 counts as a pseudogene. The CDR3 runs 10 residues. The DNA for the CDR3 is TGTGCCAGCAGATGTTATGAGCAGTTCTTC. Amino acid sequence: CASRCYEQFF.

V usage is TRBV20-1 and J usage is TRBJ2-7; tentative D call: TRBD2 (5 bases). Per the germline V gene, CDR1 is DFQATT and CDR2 is SNEGSKA (reference sequence). The V end was cut by 0 bases, the J end by 7 bases, with 13 bases between. This CDR3 contains 13 residues. The CDR3 region is CSAREAGLGEQYF. The CDR3 bases are TGCAGTGCTAGAGAGGCGGGTTTGGGGGAGCAGTACTTC.

This clonotype was detected many times. This rearrangement joins TRBV6-2 or TRBV6-3 to TRBJ2-2; a weak D match, TRBD1 (7 bases). The CDR3 length is 15 residues. The germline CDR1 and CDR2 sequences are MNHEY and SVGEGT. V lost 5 bases, J lost 6 bases, and 16 bases lay in between. For the CDR3, the DNA is TGTGCCAGCAGTACGGCAGGGGGACTCGCCGGGGAGCTGTTTTTT. Protein product: CASSTAGGLAGELFF.

This chain links TRBV20-1 with TRBJ2-5, with D tentatively TRBD2 (5 bases). V was cut by 1 base and J by 7 bases, with 13 bases left in between. The CDR3 loop spans 13 amino acids. The germline CDR1 and CDR2 sequences are DFQATT and SNEGSKA (reference sequence). CDR3 region: CSARGGFEGTQYF. The DNA for the CDR3 is TGCAGTGCTAGAGGGGGTTTTGAGGGGACCCAGTACTTC.

This clonotype was picked up many times. The V and J genes are TRBV3-1 and TRBJ2-7; TRBD1 or TRBD2 may be the D gene (5 bases each). This CDR3 spans 17 amino acids. Germline lookup yields CDR1 LGHDT and CDR2 YNNKEL (reference sequence). Trimming removed 0 bases from V and 6 bases from J, with 21 bases in between. CDR3 in amino acids: CASSQDGRRIRVSEQYF. The CDR3 DNA reads TGTGCCAGCAGCCAAGACGGGCGGAGGATCAGGGTAAGCGAGCAGTACTTC.

This clonotype was seen once. This chain joins TRBV15 and TRBJ2-5; D is undetermined. Germline V gene lookup returns CDR1 LNHNV and CDR2 YYDKDF (reference sequence). The CDR3 extends over 14 amino acids. V shed 0 bases and J shed 5 bases, with 10 bases lying between them. CDR3 DNA: TGTGCCACCAGCAGAGATGTGGGTTTGGAGACCCAGTACTTC. Translation: CATSRDVGLETQYF.

The chain employs TRBV7-6 and TRBJ2-2; the D call may be TRBD1 or TRBD2 (5 bases each). Germline V gives CDR1 SGHVS, CDR2 FNYEAQ. The germline V and J ends were trimmed by 0 bases and 4 bases, with 15 bases remaining between them. The CDR3 has 17 residues. CDR3 sequence: CASSLAPRDLGTGELFF. The CDR3 DNA sequence: TGTGCCAGCAGCTTAGCCCCGAGGGACCTGGGCACCGGGGAGCTGTTTTTT. Supplemented by reference TRBV7-6 and TRBJ2-2, the full variable domain reads GAGVSQSPRYKVTKRGQDVALRCDPISGHVSLYWYRQALGQGPEFLTYFNYEAQQDKSGLPNDRFSAERPEGSISTLTIQRTEQRDSAMYRCASSLAPRDLGTGELFFGEGSRLTVL.

This clonotype was seen a few times. This chain uses TRBV15 with TRBJ2-3, with 8 bases lining up with TRBD1. Germline-derived CDR1 and CDR2 are LNHNV and YYDKDF (reference sequence). The CDR3 consists of 15 residues. V gave up 5 bases and J gave up 3 bases; unmatched junction bases: 7. CDR3 bases: TGTGCCACCAGCTCTAACAGGGGGGTAACAGATACGCAGTATTTT. Translating gives CATSSNRGVTDTQYF. Full variable domain (outside the CDR3, taken from reference TRBV15 and TRBJ2-3): DAMVIQNPRYQVTQFGKPVTLSCSQTLNHNVMYWYQQKSSQAPKLLFHYYDKDFNNEADTPDNFQSRRPNTSFCFLDIRSPGLGDTAMYLCATSSNRGVTDTQYFGPGTRLTVL.

This clonotype was counted only a few times. V gene TRBV6-5 combines with J gene TRBJ2-7, with 9 bases fitting TRBD1. This CDR3 has 14 residues. J lost 2 bases, V lost 6 bases, and 5 bases had no gene match. Germline loops: CDR1 MNHEY, CDR2 SVGAGI. The chain's CDR3 is CASRGTGYPYEQYF. CDR3 coding DNA: TGTGCCAGCAGGGGGACAGGGTATCCCTACGAGCAGTACTTC.

This clonotype occurred many times. The V call is TRBV12-3 or TRBV12-4, the J call TRBJ2-1; TRBD2 matches at 14 bases. The J segment lost 9 bases and the V segment lost 5 bases, leaving 6 bases of the junction unmatched. The CDR3 totals 15 residues. In nucleotides, the CDR3 is TGTGCCAGCAGTCCGGGACTAGCGGGAGTGGGTGAGCAGTTCTTC. It codes for CASSPGLAGVGEQFF.

This clonotype was counted many times. The genes are TRBV2 and TRBJ2-7; D gene ambiguous. The V and J ends lost 5 bases and 6 bases respectively, with 11 bases between them. This CDR3 spans 12 amino acids. Germline V lookup: CDR1 SNHLY, CDR2 FYNNEI. This chain's CDR3 is CASSFHRFEQYF. The CDR3 DNA reads as TGTGCCAGCAGTTTTCACAGATTCGAGCAGTACTTC.

At least ten counts were recorded for this clonotype. This chain links TRBV3-1 with TRBJ1-5; no clear D. V shed 8 bases and J shed 0 bases, with 11 bases lying between them. The CDR3 length is 14 residues. CDR1 and CDR2 from the germline V gene are LGHDT and YNNKEL (reference sequence). The DNA for the CDR3 is TGTGCCAGCGGACCAGGCTCTAGCAATCAGCCCCAGCATTTT. Protein sequence: CASGPGSSNQPQHF.

The V call is TRBV7-9, the J call TRBJ2-4; D might be TRBD1 (5 bases). The CDR3 length is 14 residues. CDR1 and CDR2 from the germline V gene are SEHNR and FQNEAQ (reference sequence). Trimming shortened V by 1 base and J by 1 base, and 5 bases separated the two germline ends. The CDR3 DNA reads TGTGCCAGCAGCTTAGACAGGGCCAAAAACATTCAGTACTTC. Translation: CASSLDRAKNIQYF.

This clonotype showed up just a few times. This chain connects TRBV20-1 to TRBJ1-4; the D is unclear. This CDR3 comprises 14 residues. Deletions cut 6 bases from V and 3 bases from J, with 14 bases between. CDR1 DFQATT and CDR2 SNEGSKA come from the germline V gene (reference sequence). The CDR3 DNA follows: TGCAGTGCCACCGTAGCGGAGCCTAATGAAAAACTGTTTTTT. The encoded protein is CSATVAEPNEKLFF.

This clonotype has only a few counts. The chain uses TRBV24-1 and TRBJ2-2, with TRBD1 identical over 7 bases. The CDR3 spans 17 residues. Looked up from germline, CDR1 is KGHDR and CDR2 is SFDVKD. Losses at the gene ends were 3 bases for V and 5 bases for J; bases not matched to a gene: 11. The CDR3 is CATSDPTGRLGTGELFF. CDR3 coding DNA: TGTGCCACCAGTGATCCGACAGGGCGTTTGGGTACCGGGGAGCTGTTTTTT.

This clonotype was recorded at least ten times. V usage is TRBV19 and J usage is TRBJ1-5; 8 bases fit TRBD1. V was pared by 3 bases and J by 5 bases, with 6 bases of the junction left unmatched. CDR3 length: 15 amino acids. Germline CDR1 reads LNHDA; CDR2 reads SQIVND (reference sequence). The CDR3 region has the DNA TGTGCCAGTAGTATCACAGGGGGAGGGGATCAGCCCCAGCATTTT. Translated, it gives CASSITGGGDQPQHF. Using reference TRBV19 and TRBJ1-5 for the parts outside the CDR3, the full variable domain is DGGITQSPKYLFRKEGQNVTLSCEQNLNHDAMYWYRQDPGQGLRLIYYSQIVNDFQKGDIAEGYSVSREKKESFPLTVTSAQKNPTAFYLCASSITGGGDQPQHFGDGTRLSIL.

The chain links TRBV6-2 or TRBV6-3 to TRBJ2-3, with 13 positions matching TRBD2. The CDR3 consists of 15 residues. V lost 6 bases to trimming and J lost 3 bases; unmatched junction nucleotides: 3. Germline CDR1 MNHEY, CDR2 SVGEGT. CDR3 residues: CASSLLAGGTDTQYF. Written as DNA, the CDR3 is TGTGCCAGCAGCCTACTAGCGGGAGGGACAGATACGCAGTATTTT.

This clonotype is labeled as medium-sized. The chain joins TRBV11-2 to TRBJ2-1, with 9 bases that match TRBD1. This CDR3 comprises 16 residues. The V gene's germline CDR1 is SGHAT and CDR2 FQNNGV. The trim removed 3 bases at V and 5 bases at J, leaving 8 bases unmatched. The CDR3 coding sequence is TGTGCCAGCAGCTTGGAACAGGGGGCTTGGAACAATGAGCAGTTCTTC. Translating gives CASSLEQGAWNNEQFF.

This clonotype was counted at least ten times. The rearrangement joins TRBV12-5 to TRBJ2-7, with a tentative D call TRBD1 (5 bases). Germline lookup yields CDR1 LGHNT and CDR2 FRNRAP. This CDR3 contains 13 residues. Trimming shortened V by 1 base and J by 2 bases, and 6 bases separated the two germline ends. CDR3 sequence: CASGLGRAYEQYF. As DNA, the CDR3 is TGTGCTAGTGGTTTGGGCAGGGCCTACGAGCAGTACTTC.

This clonotype was counted ten times or more. The rearrangement links TRBV7-2 to TRBJ1-1; weak D call: TRBD1 (5 bases). The CDR3 has 13 residues. The V end was cut by 4 bases, the J end by 5 bases, with 11 bases between. In germline, CDR1 is SGHTA, CDR2 FQGNSA. CDR3 nucleotides: TGTGCCAGCAGCTCTAACGGGGGGACTGAAGCTTTCTTT. Protein sequence: CASSSNGGTEAFF.

V is TRBV6-6 and J is TRBJ1-2, with D perhaps matching TRBD1 (5 bases). V shed 5 bases and J shed 1 base, with 20 bases lying between them. Looked up from germline, CDR1 is MNHNY and CDR2 is SVGAGI (reference sequence). The CDR3 totals 17 residues. CDR3 nucleotide sequence: TGTGCCAGCAGTCCCCACCGCGACAGAGCCGTTAACTATGGCTACACCTTC. Its protein product is CASSPHRDRAVNYGYTF.

The rearrangement links TRBV7-2 to TRBJ2-7; D possibly corresponds to TRBD2 (6 bases). The length of the CDR3 is 15 residues. V gave up 5 bases and J gave up 7 bases, with 21 bases separating them. The germline CDR1 and CDR2 sequences are SGHTA and FQGNSA. CDR3 nucleotides: TGTGCCAGCAGCCGTGTACGGGGGTCTGCTCTGGAGCAGTACTTC. This gives the protein CASSRVRGSALEQYF.

A few counts support this clonotype. V and J are TRBV6-1 and TRBJ2-3; weak D call: TRBD1 (6 bases). V lost 7 bases and J lost 0, with 8 bases in between. The germline CDR1 and CDR2 sequences are MNHNS and SASEGT. The CDR3 has 13 amino acids. The CDR3 DNA reads as TGTGCCAGCACCGGGACAAGCACAGATACGCAGTATTTT. The encoded protein is CASTGTSTDTQYF.

This chain joins TRBV13 and TRBJ2-1, with TRBD2 identical over 10 bases. The CDR3 covers 16 residues. CDR1 is PRHDT and CDR2 is FYEKMQ in the germline V gene (reference sequence). The junction had 7 bases not matched to a gene; V was cut back by 4 bases and J by 4 bases. This chain's CDR3 is CASSSSGGAEYNEQFF. The CDR3 nucleotides are TGTGCCAGCAGCTCAAGCGGGGGGGCCGAATACAATGAGCAGTTCTTC.